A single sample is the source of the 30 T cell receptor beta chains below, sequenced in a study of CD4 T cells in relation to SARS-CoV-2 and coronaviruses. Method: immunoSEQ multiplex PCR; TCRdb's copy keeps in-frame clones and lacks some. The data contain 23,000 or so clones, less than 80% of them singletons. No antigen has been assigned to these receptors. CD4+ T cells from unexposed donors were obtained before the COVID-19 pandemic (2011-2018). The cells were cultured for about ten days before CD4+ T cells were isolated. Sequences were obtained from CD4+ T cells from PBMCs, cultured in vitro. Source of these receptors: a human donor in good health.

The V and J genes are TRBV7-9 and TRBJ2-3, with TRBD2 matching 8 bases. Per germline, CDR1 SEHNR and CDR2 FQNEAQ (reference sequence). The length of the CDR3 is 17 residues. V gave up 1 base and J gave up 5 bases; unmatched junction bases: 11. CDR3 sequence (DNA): TGTGCCAGCAGCTTAGATCGCGGGGGGTCTCCAGGAGATACGCAGTATTTT. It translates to CASSLDRGGSPGDTQYF.

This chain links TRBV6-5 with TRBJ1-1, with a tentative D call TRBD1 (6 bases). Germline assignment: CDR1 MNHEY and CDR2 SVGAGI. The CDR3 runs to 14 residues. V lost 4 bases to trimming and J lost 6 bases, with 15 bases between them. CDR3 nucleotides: TGTGCCAGCAGTTTAACCTTACAGGGTCCTGAAGCTTTCTTT. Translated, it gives CASSLTLQGPEAFF.

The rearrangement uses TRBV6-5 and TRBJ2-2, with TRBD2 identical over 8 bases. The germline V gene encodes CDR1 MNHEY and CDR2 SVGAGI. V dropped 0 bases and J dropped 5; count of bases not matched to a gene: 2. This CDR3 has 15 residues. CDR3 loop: CASSYSAGVTGELFF. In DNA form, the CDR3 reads TGTGCCAGCAGTTACTCAGCGGGAGTAACCGGGGAGCTGTTTTTT.

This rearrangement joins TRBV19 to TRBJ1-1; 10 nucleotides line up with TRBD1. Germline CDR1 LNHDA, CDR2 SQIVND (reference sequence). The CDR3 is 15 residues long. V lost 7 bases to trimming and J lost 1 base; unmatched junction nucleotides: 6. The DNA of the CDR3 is TGTGCCAGTATACGGACAGGGGGGTCGAACACTGAAGCTTTCTTT. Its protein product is CASIRTGGSNTEAFF.

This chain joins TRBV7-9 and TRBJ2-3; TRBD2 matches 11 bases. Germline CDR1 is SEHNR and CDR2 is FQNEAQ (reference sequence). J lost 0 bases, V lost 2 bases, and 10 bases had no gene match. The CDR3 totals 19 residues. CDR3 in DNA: TGTGCCAGCAGCTTATCTCGACTAGCGGGACGCCCAAGCACAGATACGCAGTATTTT. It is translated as CASSLSRLAGRPSTDTQYF.

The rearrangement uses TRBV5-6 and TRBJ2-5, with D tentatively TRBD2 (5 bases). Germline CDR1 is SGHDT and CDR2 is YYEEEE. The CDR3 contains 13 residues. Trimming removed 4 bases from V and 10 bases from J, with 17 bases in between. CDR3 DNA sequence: TGTGCCAGCAGCCCAGAGGGCCGCGGAGGCCAGTACTTC. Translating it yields CASSPEGRGGQYF. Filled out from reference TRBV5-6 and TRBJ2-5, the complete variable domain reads DAGVTQSPTHLIKTRGQQVTLRCSPKSGHDTVSWYQQALGQGPQFIFQYYEEEERQRGNFPDRFSGHQFPNYSSELNVNALLLGDSALYLCASSPEGRGGQYFGPGTRLLVL.

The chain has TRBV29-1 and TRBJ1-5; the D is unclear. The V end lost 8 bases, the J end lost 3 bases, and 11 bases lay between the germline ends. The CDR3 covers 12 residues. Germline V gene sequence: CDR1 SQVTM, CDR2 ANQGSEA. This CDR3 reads CSPHSYNQPQHF. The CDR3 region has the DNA TGCAGCCCACACAGTTACAATCAGCCCCAGCATTTT.

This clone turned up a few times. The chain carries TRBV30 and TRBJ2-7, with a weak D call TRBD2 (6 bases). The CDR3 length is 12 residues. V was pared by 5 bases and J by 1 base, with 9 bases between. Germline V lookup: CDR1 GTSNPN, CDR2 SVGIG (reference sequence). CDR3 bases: TGTGCCTGGGACAGCGGGTCCTACGAGCAGTACTTC. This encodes CAWDSGSYEQYF.

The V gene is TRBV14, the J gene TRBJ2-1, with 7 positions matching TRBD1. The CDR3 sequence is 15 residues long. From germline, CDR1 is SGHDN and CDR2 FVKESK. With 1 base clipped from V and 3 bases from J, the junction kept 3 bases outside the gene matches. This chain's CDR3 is CASSQGGTVYNEQFF. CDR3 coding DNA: TGTGCCAGCAGCCAAGGGGGGACAGTCTACAATGAGCAGTTCTTC.

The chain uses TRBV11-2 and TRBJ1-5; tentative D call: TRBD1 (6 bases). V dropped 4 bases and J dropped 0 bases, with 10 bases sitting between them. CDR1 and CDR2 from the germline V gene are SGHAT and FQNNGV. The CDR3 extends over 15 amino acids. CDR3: CASSSQGFSNQPQHF. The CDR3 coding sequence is TGTGCCAGCAGCTCCCAGGGGTTTAGCAATCAGCCCCAGCATTTT.

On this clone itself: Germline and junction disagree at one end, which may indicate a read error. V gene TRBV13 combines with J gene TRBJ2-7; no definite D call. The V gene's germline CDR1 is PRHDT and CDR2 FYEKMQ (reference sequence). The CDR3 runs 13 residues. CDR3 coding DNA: TGTGCCAGCAGCGTAGGTCCCTCCTACGAGCAGTACTTC. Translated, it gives CASSVGPSYEQYF.

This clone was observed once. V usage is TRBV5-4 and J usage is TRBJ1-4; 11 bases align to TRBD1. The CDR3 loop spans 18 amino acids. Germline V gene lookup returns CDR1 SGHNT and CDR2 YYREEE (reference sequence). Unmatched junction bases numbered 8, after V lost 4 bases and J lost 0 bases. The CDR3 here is CASSPGQGARTTNEKLFF. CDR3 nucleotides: TGTGCCAGCAGCCCCGGACAGGGGGCACGTACAACTAATGAAAAACTGTTTTTT.

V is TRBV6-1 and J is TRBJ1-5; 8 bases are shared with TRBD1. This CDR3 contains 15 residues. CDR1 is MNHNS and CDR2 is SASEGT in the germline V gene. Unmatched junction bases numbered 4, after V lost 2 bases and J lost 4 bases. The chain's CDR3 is CASSEFWTGNQPQHF. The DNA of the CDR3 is TGTGCCAGCAGTGAATTTTGGACAGGGAATCAGCCCCAGCATTTT.

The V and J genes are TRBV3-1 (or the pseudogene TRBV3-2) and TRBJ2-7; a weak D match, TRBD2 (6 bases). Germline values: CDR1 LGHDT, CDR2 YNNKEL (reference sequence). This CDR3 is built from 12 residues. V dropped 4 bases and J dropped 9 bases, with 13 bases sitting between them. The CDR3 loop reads CASSPTAGGQYF. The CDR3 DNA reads TGTGCCAGCAGCCCTACGGCCGGGGGGCAGTACTTC.

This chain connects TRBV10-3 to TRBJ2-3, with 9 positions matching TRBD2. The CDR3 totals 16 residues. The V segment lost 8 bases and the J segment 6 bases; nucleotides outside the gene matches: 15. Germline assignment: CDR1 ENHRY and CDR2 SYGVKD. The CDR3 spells CAIGRVSGGPQDTQYF. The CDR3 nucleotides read TGTGCCATCGGGCGCGTCAGCGGGGGGCCTCAGGATACGCAGTATTTT.

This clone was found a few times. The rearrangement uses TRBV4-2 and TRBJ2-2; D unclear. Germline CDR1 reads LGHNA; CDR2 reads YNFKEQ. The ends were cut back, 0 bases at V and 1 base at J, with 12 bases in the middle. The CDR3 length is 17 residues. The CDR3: CASSQEGMAENTGELFF. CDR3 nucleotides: TGTGCCAGCAGCCAAGAGGGGATGGCCGAGAACACCGGGGAGCTGTTTTTT.

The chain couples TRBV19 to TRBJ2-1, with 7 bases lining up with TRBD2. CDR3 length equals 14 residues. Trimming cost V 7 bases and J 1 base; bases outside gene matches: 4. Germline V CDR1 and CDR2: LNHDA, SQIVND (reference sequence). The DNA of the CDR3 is TGTGCCAGTACCGGGAGGCCTTCCTACAATGAGCAGTTCTTC. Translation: CASTGRPSYNEQFF.

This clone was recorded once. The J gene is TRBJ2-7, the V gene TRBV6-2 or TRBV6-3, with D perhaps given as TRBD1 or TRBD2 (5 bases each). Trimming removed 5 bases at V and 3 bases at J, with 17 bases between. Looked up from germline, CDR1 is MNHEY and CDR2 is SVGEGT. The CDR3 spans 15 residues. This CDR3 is CASSVGPPPGYEQYF. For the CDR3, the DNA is TGTGCCAGCAGTGTGGGACCACCCCCTGGCTACGAGCAGTACTTC.

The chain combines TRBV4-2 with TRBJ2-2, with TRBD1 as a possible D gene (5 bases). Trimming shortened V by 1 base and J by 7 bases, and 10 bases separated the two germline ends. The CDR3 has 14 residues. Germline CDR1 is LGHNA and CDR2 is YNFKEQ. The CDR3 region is CASSQVRTSGELFF. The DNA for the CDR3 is TGTGCCAGCAGCCAAGTACGGACAAGCGGGGAGCTGTTTTTT.

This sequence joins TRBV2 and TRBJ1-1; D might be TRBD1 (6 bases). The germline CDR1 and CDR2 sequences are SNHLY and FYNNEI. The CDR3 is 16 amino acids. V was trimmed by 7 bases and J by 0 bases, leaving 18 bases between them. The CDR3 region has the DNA TGTGCCAGCATCGCCGGGAGGGGGACGGTGAACACTGAAGCTTTCTTT. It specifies CASIAGRGTVNTEAFF.

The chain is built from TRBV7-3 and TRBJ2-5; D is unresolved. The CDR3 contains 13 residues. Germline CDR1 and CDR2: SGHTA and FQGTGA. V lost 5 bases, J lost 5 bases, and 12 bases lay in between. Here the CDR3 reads CASSPGARETQYF. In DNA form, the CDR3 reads TGTGCCAGCAGCCCGGGTGCCCGGGAGACCCAGTACTTC.

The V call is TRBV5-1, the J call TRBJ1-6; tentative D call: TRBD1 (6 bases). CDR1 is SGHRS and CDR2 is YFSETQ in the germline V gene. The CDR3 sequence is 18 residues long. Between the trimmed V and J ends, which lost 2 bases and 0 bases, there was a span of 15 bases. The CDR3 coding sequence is TGCGCCAGCAGCTTACAGGGCAGTGGGAGCTCCTATAATTCACCCCTCCACTTT. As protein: CASSLQGSGSSYNSPLHF. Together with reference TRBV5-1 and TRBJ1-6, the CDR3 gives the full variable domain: KAGVTQTPRYLIKTRGQQVTLSCSPISGHRSVSWYQQTPGQGLQFLFEYFSETQRNKGNFPGRFSGRQFSNSRSEMNVSTLELGDSALYLCASSLQGSGSSYNSPLHFGNGTRLTVT.

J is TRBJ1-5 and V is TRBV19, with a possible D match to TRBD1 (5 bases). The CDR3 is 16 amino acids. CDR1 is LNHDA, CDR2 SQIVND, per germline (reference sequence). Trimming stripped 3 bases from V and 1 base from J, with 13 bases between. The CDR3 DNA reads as TGTGCCAGTAGTATGGGACTGGCAGGGAGCAATCAGCCCCAGCATTTT. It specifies CASSMGLAGSNQPQHF. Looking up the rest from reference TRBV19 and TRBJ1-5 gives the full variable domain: DGGITQSPKYLFRKEGQNVTLSCEQNLNHDAMYWYRQDPGQGLRLIYYSQIVNDFQKGDIAEGYSVSREKKESFPLTVTSAQKNPTAFYLCASSMGLAGSNQPQHFGDGTRLSIL.

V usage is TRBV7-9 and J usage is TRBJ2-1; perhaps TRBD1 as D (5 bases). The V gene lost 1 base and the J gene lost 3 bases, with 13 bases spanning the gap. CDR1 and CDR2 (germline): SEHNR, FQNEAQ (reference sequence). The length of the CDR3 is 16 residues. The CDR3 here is CASSLGQGLGYNEQFF. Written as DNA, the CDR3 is TGTGCCAGCAGCTTAGGGCAGGGTTTGGGCTACAATGAGCAGTTCTTC. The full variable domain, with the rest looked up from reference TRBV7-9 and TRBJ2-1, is DTGVSQNPRHKITKRGQNVTFRCDPISEHNRLYWYRQTLGQGPEFLTYFQNEAQLEKSRLLSDRFSAERPKGSFSTLEIQRTEQGDSAMYLCASSLGQGLGYNEQFFGPGTRLTVL.

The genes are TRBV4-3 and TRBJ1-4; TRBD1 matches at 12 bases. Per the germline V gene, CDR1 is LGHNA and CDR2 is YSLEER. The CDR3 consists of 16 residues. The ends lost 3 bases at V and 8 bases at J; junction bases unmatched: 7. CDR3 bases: TGCGCCAGCAGCCATAATCCCGGGACAGGGGGCGAAAAACTGTTTTTT. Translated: CASSHNPGTGGEKLFF.

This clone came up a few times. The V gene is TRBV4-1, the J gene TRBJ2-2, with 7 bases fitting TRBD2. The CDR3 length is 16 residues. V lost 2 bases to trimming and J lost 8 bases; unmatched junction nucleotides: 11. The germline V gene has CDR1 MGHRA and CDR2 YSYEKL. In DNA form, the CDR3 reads TGCGCCAGCAGCCAAAGGAAGCGGGACCCAACGGGGGAGCTGTTTTTT. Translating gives CASSQRKRDPTGELFF.

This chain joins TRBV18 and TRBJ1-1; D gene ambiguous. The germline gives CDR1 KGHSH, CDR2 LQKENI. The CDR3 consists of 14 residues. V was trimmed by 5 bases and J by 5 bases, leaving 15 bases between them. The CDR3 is CASSRTGIGTEAFF. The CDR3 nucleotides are TGTGCCAGCTCAAGAACTGGTATCGGGACTGAAGCTTTCTTT.

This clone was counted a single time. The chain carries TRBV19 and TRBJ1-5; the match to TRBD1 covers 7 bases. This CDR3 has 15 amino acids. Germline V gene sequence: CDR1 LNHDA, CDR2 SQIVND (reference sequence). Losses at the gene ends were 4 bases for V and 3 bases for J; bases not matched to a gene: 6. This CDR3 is CASSRDRAYNQPQHF. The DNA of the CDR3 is TGTGCCAGTAGTAGAGACAGGGCATACAATCAGCCCCAGCATTTT.

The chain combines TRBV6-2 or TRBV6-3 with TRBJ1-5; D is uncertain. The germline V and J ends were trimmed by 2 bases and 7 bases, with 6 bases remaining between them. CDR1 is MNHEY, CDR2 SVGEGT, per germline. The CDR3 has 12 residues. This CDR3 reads CASSYGKQPQHF. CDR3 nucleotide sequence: TGTGCCAGCAGTTACGGGAAGCAGCCCCAGCATTTT.

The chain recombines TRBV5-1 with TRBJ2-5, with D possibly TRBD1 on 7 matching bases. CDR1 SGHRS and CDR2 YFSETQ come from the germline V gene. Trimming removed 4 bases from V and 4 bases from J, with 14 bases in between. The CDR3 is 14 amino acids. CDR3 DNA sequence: TGCGCCAGCAGCCCCAGACAGGGAGGAGAGACCCAGTACTTC. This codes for CASSPRQGGETQYF.